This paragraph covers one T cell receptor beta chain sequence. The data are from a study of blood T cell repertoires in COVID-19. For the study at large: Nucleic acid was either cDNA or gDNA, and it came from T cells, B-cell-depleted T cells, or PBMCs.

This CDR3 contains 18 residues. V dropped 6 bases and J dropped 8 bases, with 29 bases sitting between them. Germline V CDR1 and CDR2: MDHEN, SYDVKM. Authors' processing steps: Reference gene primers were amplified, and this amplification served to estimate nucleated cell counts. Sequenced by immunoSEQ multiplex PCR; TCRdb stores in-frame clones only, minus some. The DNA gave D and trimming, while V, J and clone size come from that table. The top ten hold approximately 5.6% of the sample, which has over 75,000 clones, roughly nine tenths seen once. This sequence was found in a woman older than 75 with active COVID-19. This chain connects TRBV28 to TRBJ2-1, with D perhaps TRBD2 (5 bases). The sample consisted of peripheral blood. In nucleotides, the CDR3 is TGTGCCAGCAGCCCCGGTAGGAGGAGCAGATCCCTTACAGATGAGCAGTTCTTC. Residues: CASSPGRRSRSLTDEQFF.